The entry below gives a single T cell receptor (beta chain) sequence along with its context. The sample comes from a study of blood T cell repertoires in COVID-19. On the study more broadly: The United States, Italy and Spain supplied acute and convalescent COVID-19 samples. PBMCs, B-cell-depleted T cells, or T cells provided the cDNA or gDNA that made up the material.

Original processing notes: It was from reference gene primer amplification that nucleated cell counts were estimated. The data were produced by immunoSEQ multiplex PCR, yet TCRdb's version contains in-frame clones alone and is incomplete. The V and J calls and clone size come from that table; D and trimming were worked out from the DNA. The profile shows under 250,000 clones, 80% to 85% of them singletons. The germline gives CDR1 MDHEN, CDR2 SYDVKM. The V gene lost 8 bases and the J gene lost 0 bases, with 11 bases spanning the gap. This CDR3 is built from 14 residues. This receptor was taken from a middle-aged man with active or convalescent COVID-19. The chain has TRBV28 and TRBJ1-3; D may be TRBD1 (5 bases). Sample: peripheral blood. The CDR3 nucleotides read TGTGCCAGCTCGGGACTTTACTCTGGAAACACCATATATTTT. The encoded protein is CASSGLYSGNTIYF.